A single TCR beta chain is shown here with its context. This CDR3 spans 15 amino acids. The germline gives CDR1 LNHDA, CDR2 SQIVND (reference sequence). V shed 6 bases and J shed 5 bases, with 17 bases lying between them. Sorting captured naive CD8 T cells as CD8+CD4-CCR7+CD45RA+. Bulk libraries came from a prior protocol with listed TCR primers. TCRdb re-derived calls from the PCR reads in MiXCR, one entry per CDR3 protein. The table records about 640,000 distinct CDR3 sequences, 20% of them present only once. This entry belongs to a study of molecular identifiers for immune sequencing clone quantification. For the study at large: RNA from roughly 21,000 or 96,000 naive CD8 cells was split five ways in replicates, with four sequenced.

The sequenced material came from naive CD8+ T cells from blood, with Jurkat cell RNA spiked in. Subset in this sample: FACS-sorted CD8+CD4-CCR7+CD45RA+ naive T cells. The clonotype comes from a human donor in good health. Some libraries in this study had Jurkat cell RNA spiked in. V gene TRBV19 combines with J gene TRBJ1-5; unclear D gene. CDR3 DNA sequence: TGTGCCAGTAGGAAGGGCCCCTTTGTGCATCAGCCCCAGCATTTT. Translation gives CASRKGPFVHQPQHF. The full variable domain, completed using reference TRBV19 and TRBJ1-5, is DGGITQSPKYLFRKEGQNVTLSCEQNLNHDAMYWYRQDPGQGLRLIYYSQIVNDFQKGDIAEGYSVSREKKESFPLTVTSAQKNPTAFYLCASRKGPFVHQPQHFGDGTRLSIL.